What follows describes a single TCR beta chain. The target antigen is unknown. The sample has other DNA sequences that encode this CDR3 too. This record comes from a study of cytomegalovirus exposure and HLA in healthy donors. Study-level information: Earlier work reported 100 million or so unique TCR beta sequences from 180 million or so T cells.

Whole-study findings and limits: Fewer N-insertions than the roughly 670-donor mean were reportedly shown by an Asian-associated ancestry cluster in a later analysis.

V lost 3 bases and J 4 bases, leaving 6 bases between the germline ends. Per germline, CDR1 DFQATT and CDR2 SNEGSKA (reference sequence). This CDR3 has 11 amino acids. Primers for the PCR totalled 60 Vbeta and 13 Jbeta. Some clones are missing from TCRdb's copy, which holds only in-frame ones; the method was immunoSEQ multiplex PCR. In the table there are approximately 160,000 clones, roughly 72% of which are singletons. V and J are TRBV20-1 and TRBJ2-5; no firm D call. What was sequenced was PBMCs. This TCR came from a man aged 35-49 years in good health and CMV-seronegative. This CDR3 reads CSASEVETQYF. CDR3 nucleotide sequence: TGCAGTGCTAGTGAGGTAGAGACCCAGTACTTC.